This T cell receptor beta chain appears in the sequencing data of a study of cytomegalovirus exposure and HLA in healthy donors. Notes on the study in general: An observed cluster of highly shared sequence variants was recorded as a likely sequencing artifact. In vitro checks showed that a few CMV-associated chains really do target CMV antigens. In a later analysis, productive TCRs from donors in an Asian-associated ancestry cluster reportedly carried fewer N-insertions than the cohort mean.

With regard to this clone: Its target is not known.

Everyone who donated was a healthy bone marrow donor. Primers included in the PCR were 60 Vbeta and 13 Jbeta primers. TCRdb keeps only in-frame clones here, not all; method: immunoSEQ multiplex PCR. This table has 100,000 to 150,000 clones, about 80% appearing once. Sequencing input: PBMCs. The clonotype comes from a man under 40 in good health and CMV-seropositive.

The CDR3 DNA reads as TGTGCCAGCAGTGAAGTAATCCCGGGGGGAAGCTCCTATAATTCACCCCTCCACTTT. It encodes CASSEVIPGGSSYNSPLHF. This chain joins TRBV2 and TRBJ1-6, with D perhaps TRBD1 (5 bases). The CDR3 is made up of 19 amino acids. Germline V gives CDR1 SNHLY, CDR2 FYNNEI. Trimming removed 1 base from V and 0 bases from J, with 16 bases in between.